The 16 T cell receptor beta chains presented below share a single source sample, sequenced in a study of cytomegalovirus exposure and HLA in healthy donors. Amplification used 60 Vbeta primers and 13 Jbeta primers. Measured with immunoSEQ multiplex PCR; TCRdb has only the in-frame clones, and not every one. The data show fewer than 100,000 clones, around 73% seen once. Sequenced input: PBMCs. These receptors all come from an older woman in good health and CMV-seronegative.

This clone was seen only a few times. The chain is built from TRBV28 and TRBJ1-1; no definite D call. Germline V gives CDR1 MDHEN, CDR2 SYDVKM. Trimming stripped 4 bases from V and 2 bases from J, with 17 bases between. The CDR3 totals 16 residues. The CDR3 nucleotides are TGTGCCAGCAGTTCATTCCTCCCGACAATCAACACTGAAGCTTTCTTT. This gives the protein CASSSFLPTINTEAFF.

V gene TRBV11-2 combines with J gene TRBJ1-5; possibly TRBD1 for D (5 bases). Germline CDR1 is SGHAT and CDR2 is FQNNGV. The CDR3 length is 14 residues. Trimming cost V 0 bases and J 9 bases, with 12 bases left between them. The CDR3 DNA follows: TGTGCCAGCAGCTTAGAACGGGGGTACGGGCCCCAGCATTTT. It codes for CASSLERGYGPQHF. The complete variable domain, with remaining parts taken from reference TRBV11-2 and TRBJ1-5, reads EAGVAQSPRYKIIEKRQSVAFWCNPISGHATLYWYQQILGQGPKLLIQFQNNGVVDDSQLPKDRFSAERLKGVDSTLKIQPAKLEDSAVYLCASSLERGYGPQHFGDGTRLSIL.

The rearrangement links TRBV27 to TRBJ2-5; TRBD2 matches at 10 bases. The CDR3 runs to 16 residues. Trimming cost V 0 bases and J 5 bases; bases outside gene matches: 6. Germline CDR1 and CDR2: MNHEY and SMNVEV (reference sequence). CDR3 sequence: CASSLSASGRLETQYF. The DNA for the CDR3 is TGTGCCAGCAGTTTATCAGCTAGCGGGAGATTGGAGACCCAGTACTTC.

This chain's CDR3 is CASREQETQYF. Written as DNA, the CDR3 is TGTGCCAGCAGGGAACAGGAGACCCAGTACTTC. The gene calls are TRBV7-2 and TRBJ2-5; no clear D. The CDR3 has 11 amino acids. V was trimmed by 6 bases and J by 5 bases, leaving 7 bases between them. Germline V CDR1 and CDR2: SGHTA, FQGNSA.

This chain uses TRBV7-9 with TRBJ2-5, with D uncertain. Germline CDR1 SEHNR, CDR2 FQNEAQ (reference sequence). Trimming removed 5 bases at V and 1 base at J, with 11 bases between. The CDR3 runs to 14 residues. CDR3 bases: TGTGCCAGCAGCACTCGATCGGGCCAAGAGACCCAGTACTTC. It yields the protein CASSTRSGQETQYF. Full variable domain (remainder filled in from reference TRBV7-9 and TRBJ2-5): DTGVSQNPRHKITKRGQNVTFRCDPISEHNRLYWYRQTLGQGPEFLTYFQNEAQLEKSRLLSDRFSAERPKGSFSTLEIQRTEQGDSAMYLCASSTRSGQETQYFGPGTRLLVL.

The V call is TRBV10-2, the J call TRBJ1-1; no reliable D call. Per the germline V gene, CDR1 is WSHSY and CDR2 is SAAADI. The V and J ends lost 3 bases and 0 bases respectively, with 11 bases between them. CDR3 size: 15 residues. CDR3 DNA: TGCGCCAGCAGTGAAGGGAGAGGACTGAACACTGAAGCTTTCTTT. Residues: CASSEGRGLNTEAFF.

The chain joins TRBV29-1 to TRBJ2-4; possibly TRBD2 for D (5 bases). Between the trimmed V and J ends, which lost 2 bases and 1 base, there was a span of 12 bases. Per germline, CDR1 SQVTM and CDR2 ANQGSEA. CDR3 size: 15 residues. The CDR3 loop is CSVESRGEAKNIQYF. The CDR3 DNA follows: TGCAGCGTTGAAAGCCGGGGAGAGGCCAAAAACATTCAGTACTTC.

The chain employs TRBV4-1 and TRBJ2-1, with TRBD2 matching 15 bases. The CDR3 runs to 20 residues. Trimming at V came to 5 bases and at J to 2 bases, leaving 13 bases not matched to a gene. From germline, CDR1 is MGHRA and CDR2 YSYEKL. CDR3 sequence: CASSSRTSGGGGRAYNEQFF. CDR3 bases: TGCGCCAGCAGCTCTCGGACTAGCGGGGGGGGCGGTAGGGCCTACAATGAGCAGTTCTTC.

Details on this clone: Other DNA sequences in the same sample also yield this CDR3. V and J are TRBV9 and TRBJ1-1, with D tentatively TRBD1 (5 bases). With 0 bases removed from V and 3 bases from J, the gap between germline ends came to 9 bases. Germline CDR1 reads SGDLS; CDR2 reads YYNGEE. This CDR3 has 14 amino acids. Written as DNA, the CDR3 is TGTGCCAGCAGCGTAGAAGGGGCATACACTGAAGCTTTCTTT. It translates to CASSVEGAYTEAFF.

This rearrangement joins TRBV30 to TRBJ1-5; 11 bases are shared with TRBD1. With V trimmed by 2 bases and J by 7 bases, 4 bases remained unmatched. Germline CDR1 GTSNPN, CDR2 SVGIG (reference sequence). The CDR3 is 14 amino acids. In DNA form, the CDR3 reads TGTGCCTGGAGTACTGGGACAGGGGGACAGCCCCAGCATTTT. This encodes CAWSTGTGGQPQHF. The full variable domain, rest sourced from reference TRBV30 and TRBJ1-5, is SQTIHQWPATLVQPVGSPLSLECTVEGTSNPNLYWYRQAAGRGLQLLFYSVGIGQISSEVPQNLSASRPQDRQFILSSKKLLLSDSGFYLCAWSTGTGGQPQHFGDGTRLSIL.

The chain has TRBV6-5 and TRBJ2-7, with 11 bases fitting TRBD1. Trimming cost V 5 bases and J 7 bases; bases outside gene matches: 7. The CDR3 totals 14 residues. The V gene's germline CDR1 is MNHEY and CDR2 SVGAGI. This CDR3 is CASSPQDRGHEQYF. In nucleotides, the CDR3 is TGTGCCAGCAGTCCCCAGGACAGGGGGCATGAGCAGTACTTC.

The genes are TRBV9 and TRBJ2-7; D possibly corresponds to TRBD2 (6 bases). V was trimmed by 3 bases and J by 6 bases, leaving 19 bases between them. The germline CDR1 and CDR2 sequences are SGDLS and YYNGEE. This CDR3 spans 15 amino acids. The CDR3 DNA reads TGTGCCAGCAGCGCCGGGCGGGGTACTCAGGGCGAGCAGTACTTC. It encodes CASSAGRGTQGEQYF.

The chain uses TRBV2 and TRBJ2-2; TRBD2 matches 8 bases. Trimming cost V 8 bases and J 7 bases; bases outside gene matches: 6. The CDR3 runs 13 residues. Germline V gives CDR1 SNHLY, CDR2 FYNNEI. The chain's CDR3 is CASGRLANGELFF. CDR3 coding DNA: TGTGCCAGCGGAAGACTAGCGAACGGGGAGCTGTTTTTT. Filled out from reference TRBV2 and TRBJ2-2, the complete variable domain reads EPEVTQTPSHQVTQMGQEVILRCVPISNHLYFYWYRQILGQKVEFLVSFYNNEISEKSEIFDDQFSVERPDGSNFTLKIRSTKLEDSAMYFCASGRLANGELFFGEGSRLTVL.

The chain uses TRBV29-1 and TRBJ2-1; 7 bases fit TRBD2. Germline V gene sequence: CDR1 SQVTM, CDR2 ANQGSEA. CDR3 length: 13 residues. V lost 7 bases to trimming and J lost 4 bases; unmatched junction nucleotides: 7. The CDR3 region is CSARTGGYNEQFF. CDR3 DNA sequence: TGCAGCGCTAGAACGGGAGGTTACAATGAGCAGTTCTTC.

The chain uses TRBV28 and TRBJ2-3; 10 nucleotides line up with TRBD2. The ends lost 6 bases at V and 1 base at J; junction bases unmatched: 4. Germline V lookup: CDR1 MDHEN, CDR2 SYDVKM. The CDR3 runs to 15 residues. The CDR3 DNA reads TGTGCCAGCAGGCTCGGGACTAGCGGCACAGATACGCAGTATTTT. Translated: CASRLGTSGTDTQYF.

Written as DNA, the CDR3 is TGCGCCAGCAGTGAAACAGGGGGCAGACCCCAGCATTTT. Its translation is CASSETGGRPQHF. J is TRBJ1-5 and V is TRBV10-1; 9 bases map to TRBD1. The ends lost 3 bases at V and 10 bases at J; junction bases unmatched: 4. The CDR3 spans 13 residues. Per the germline V gene, CDR1 is WNHNN and CDR2 is SYGVQD (reference sequence).